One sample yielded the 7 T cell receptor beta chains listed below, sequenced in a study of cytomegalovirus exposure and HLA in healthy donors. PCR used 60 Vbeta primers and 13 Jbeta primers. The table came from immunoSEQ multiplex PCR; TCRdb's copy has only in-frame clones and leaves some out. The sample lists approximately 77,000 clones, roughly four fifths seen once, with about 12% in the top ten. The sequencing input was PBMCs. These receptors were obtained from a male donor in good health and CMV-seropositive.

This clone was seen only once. CDR3 coding DNA: TGTGCCAGCAGCTTAGAGGCCGGGGGGGCTTCTGAGCAGTTCTTC. This encodes CASSLEAGGASEQFF. V gene TRBV11-3 combines with J gene TRBJ2-1; 8 bases match TRBD2. The V segment lost 0 bases and the J segment 9 bases; nucleotides outside the gene matches: 7. The germline V gene has CDR1 SGHNT and CDR2 YENEEA. This CDR3 contains 15 residues.

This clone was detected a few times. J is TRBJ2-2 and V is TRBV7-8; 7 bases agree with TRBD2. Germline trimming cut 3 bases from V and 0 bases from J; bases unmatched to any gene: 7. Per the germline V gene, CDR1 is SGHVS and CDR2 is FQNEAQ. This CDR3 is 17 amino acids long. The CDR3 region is CASSFPSGQANTGELFF. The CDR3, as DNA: TGTGCCAGCAGCTTCCCTAGCGGACAAGCGAACACCGGGGAGCTGTTTTTT.

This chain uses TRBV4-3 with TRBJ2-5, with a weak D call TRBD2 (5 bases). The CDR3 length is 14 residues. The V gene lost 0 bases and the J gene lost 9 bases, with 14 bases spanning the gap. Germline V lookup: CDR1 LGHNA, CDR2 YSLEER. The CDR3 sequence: CASSQEGGLGAQYF. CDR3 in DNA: TGCGCCAGCAGCCAAGAAGGAGGACTTGGGGCCCAGTACTTC.

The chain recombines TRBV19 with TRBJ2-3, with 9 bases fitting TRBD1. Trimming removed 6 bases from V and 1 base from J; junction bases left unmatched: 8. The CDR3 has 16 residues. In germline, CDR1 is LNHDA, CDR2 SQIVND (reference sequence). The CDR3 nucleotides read TGTGCCAGTAGCCCTGGGACAGGGATGGGCACAGATACGCAGTATTTT. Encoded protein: CASSPGTGMGTDTQYF.

The CDR3 region is CASSDPVQGVGRTEAFF. CDR3 nucleotide sequence: TGTGCCAGCAGCGACCCTGTACAGGGCGTCGGTCGAACTGAAGCTTTCTTT. V and J are TRBV9 and TRBJ1-1; a possible D gene is TRBD1 (6 bases). Germline CDR1 and CDR2: SGDLS and YYNGEE. The length of the CDR3 is 17 residues. V shed 3 bases and J shed 5 bases, with 23 bases lying between them.

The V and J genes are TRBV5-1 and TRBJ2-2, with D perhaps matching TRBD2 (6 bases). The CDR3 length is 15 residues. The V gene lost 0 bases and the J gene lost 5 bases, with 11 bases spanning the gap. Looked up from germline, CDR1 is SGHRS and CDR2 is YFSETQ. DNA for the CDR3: TGCGCCAGCAGCTTGGCCGCGGGGAGGACCGGGGAGCTGTTTTTT. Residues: CASSLAAGRTGELFF. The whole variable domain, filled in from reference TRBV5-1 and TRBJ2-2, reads KAGVTQTPRYLIKTRGQQVTLSCSPISGHRSVSWYQQTPGQGLQFLFEYFSETQRNKGNFPGRFSGRQFSNSRSEMNVSTLELGDSALYLCASSLAAGRTGELFFGEGSRLTVL.

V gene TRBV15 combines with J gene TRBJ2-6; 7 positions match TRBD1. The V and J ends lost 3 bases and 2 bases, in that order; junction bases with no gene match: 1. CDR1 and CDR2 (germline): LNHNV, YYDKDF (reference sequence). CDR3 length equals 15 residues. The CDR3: CATSRTGTGANVLTF. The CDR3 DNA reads TGTGCCACCAGCAGGACAGGGACTGGGGCCAACGTCCTGACTTTC. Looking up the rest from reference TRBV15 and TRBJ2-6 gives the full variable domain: DAMVIQNPRYQVTQFGKPVTLSCSQTLNHNVMYWYQQKSSQAPKLLFHYYDKDFNNEADTPDNFQSRRPNTSFCFLDIRSPGLGDTAMYLCATSRTGTGANVLTFGAGSRLTVL.